This T cell receptor beta chain derives from a study of molecular identifiers for immune sequencing clone quantification. Study-level findings and limits: Clone sizes could be underestimated for highly expanded clones when identical TCR molecules share a barcode. The study reportedly detected spiked Jurkat TCR RNA from one cell among some 1 million naive cells.

Concerning this clonotype itself: Its cognate antigen is unknown.

Previously described methods and listed TCR primers were employed for the bulk TCR libraries. TCRdb re-called the PCR reads through MiXCR, storing one row per CDR3 protein. The sample contains 6,500 to 9,000 distinct CDR3 sequences, 30% to 40% of which appear only once. When naive CD8 T cells were sorted, they were gated as CD8+CD4-CCR7+CD45RA+. Sequencing used naive CD8+ T cells from blood, with Jurkat cell RNA spiked in. The subset was: FACS-sorted CD8+CD4-CCR7+CD45RA+ naive T cells. This receptor was taken from a human donor in good health. Some libraries in this study had Jurkat cell RNA spiked in.

This chain's CDR3 is CSARVRDAGRPQYF. The CDR3 nucleotides are TGCAGTGCTAGAGTTCGCGATGCGGGCCGGCCCCAGTACTTC. The chain combines TRBV20-1 with TRBJ2-5; tentative D call: TRBD2 (5 bases). V was shortened by 1 base and J by 9 bases, with 18 bases between the two germline ends. Germline CDR1 DFQATT, CDR2 SNEGSKA (reference sequence). The CDR3 sequence is 14 residues long.